What follows describes a single TCR beta chain. While the first cohort had 600 to 800 subjects, the donors belonged to the separate validation cohort of 100 to 150 subjects. TCRdb keeps only in-frame clones here, not all; method: immunoSEQ multiplex PCR. The sample contains 150,000 to 200,000 clones, roughly 84% of which appear only once. This sample was included in a study of cytomegalovirus exposure and HLA in healthy donors. Trimming took off 2 bases at V and 7 bases at J, with 8 bases between the two ends. The CDR3 is 11 residues long. Germline-derived CDR1 and CDR2 are DFQATT and SNEGSKA (reference sequence).

The sequenced sample consisted of PBMCs. The clonotype originates from a man aged 25 to 45 in good health and CMV-seropositive. The chain carries TRBV20-1 and TRBJ1-2; D gene unclear. CDR3 nucleotide sequence: TGCAGTGCTAGATCCCCTCTTGGCTACACCTTC. Amino acid sequence: CSARSPLGYTF.